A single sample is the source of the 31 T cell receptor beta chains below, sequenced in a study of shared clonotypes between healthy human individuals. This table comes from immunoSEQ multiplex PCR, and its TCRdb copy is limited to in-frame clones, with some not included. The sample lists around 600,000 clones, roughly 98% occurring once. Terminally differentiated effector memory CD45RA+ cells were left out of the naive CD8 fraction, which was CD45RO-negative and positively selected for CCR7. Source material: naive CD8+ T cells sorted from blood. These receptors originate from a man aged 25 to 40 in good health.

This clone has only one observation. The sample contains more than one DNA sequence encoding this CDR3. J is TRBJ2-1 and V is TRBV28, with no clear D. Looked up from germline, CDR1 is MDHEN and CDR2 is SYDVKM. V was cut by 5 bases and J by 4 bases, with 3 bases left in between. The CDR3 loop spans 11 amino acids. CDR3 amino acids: CASSPYNEQFF. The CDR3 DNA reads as TGTGCCAGCAGTCCTTACAATGAGCAGTTCTTC.

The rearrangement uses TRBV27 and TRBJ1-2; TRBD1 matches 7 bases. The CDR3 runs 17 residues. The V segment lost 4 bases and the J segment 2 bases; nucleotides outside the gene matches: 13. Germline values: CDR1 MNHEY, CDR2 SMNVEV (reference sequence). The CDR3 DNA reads TGTGCCAGCAGTTCTCGGAACAGGGACAGTGAAAACTATGGCTACACCTTC. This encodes CASSSRNRDSENYGYTF.

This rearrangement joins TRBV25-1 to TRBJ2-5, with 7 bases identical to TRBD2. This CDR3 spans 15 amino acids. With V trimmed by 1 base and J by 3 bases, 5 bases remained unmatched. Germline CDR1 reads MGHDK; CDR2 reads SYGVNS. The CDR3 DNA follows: TGTGCCAGCAGTGAATTTGGGGGGGGAGAAGAGACCCAGTACTTC. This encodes CASSEFGGGEETQYF. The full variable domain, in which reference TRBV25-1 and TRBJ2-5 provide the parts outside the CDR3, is EADIYQTPRYLVIGTGKKITLECSQTMGHDKMYWYQQDPGMELHLIHYSYGVNSTEKGDLSSESTVSRIRTEHFPLTLESARPSHTSQYLCASSEFGGGEETQYFGPGTRLLVL.

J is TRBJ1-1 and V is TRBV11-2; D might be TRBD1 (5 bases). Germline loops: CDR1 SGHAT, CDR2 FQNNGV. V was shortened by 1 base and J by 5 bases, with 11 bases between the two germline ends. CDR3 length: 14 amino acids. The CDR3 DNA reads TGTGCCAGCAGCTTAGTCGGGGGGGAAACTGAAGCTTTCTTT. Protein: CASSLVGGETEAFF. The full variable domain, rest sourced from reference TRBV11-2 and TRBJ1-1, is EAGVAQSPRYKIIEKRQSVAFWCNPISGHATLYWYQQILGQGPKLLIQFQNNGVVDDSQLPKDRFSAERLKGVDSTLKIQPAKLEDSAVYLCASSLVGGETEAFFGQGTRLTVV.

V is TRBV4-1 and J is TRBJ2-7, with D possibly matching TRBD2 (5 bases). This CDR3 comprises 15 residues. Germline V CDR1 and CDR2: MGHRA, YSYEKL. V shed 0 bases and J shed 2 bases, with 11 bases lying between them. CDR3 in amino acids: CASSQEWQEAYEQYF. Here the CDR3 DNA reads TGCGCCAGCAGCCAAGAATGGCAGGAGGCCTACGAGCAGTACTTC.

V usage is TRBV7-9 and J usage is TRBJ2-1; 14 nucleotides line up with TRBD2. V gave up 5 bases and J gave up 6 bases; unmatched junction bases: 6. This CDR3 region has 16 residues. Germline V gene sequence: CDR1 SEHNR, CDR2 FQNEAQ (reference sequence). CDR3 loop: CASSGLTSGRANEQFF. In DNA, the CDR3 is TGTGCCAGCAGCGGGTTGACTAGCGGGAGGGCCAATGAGCAGTTCTTC.

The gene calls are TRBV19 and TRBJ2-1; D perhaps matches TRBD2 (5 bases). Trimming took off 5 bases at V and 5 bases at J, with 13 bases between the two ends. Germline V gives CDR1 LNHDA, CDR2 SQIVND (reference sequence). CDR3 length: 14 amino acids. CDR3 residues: CASSLPGNHNEQFF. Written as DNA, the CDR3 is TGTGCCAGTAGTCTCCCCGGGAACCACAATGAGCAGTTCTTC. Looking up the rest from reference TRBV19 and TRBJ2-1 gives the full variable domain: DGGITQSPKYLFRKEGQNVTLSCEQNLNHDAMYWYRQDPGQGLRLIYYSQIVNDFQKGDIAEGYSVSREKKESFPLTVTSAQKNPTAFYLCASSLPGNHNEQFFGPGTRLTVL.

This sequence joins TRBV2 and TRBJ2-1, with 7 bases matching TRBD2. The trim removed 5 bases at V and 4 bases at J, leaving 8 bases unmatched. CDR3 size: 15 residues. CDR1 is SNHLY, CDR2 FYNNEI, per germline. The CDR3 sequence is CASSTSDRGYNEQFF. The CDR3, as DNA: TGTGCCAGCAGTACTAGCGACAGAGGGTACAATGAGCAGTTCTTC.

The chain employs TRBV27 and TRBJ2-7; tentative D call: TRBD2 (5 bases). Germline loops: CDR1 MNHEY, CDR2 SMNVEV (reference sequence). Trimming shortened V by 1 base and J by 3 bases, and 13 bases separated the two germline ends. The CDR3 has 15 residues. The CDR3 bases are TGTGCCAGCAGTTTATTTATGGGGAGCGGCTACGAGCAGTACTTC. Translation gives CASSLFMGSGYEQYF.

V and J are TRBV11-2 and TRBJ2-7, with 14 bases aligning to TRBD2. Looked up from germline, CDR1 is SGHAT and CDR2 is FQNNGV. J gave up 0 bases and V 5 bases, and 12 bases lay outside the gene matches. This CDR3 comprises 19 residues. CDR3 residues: CASSLLGTSGSLGSYEQYF. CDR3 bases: TGTGCCAGCAGCCTCTTAGGGACTAGCGGGAGTCTTGGCTCCTACGAGCAGTACTTC.

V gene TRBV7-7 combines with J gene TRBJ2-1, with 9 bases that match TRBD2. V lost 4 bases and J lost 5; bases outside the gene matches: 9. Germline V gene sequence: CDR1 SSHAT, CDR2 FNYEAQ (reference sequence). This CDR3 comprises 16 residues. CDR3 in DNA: TGTGCCAGCAGCTCGTACCCAGGACTAGCGAACAATGAGCAGTTCTTC. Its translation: CASSSYPGLANNEQFF.

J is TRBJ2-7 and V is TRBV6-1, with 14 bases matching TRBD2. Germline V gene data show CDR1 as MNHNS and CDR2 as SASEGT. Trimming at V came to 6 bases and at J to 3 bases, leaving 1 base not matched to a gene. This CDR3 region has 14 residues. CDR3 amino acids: CASRGTSGSYEQYF. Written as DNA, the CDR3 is TGTGCCAGCAGGGGGACTAGCGGGAGCTACGAGCAGTACTTC.

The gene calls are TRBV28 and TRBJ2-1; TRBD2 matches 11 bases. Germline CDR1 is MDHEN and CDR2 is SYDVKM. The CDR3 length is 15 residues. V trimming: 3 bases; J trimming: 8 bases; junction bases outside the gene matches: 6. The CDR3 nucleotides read TGTGCCAGCAGTTTTAGCGGGAGGGCCACGGATGAGCAGTTCTTC. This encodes CASSFSGRATDEQFF.

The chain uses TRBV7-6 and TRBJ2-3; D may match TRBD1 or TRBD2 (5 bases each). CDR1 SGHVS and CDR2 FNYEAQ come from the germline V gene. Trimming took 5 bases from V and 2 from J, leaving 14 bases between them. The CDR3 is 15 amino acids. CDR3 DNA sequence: TGTGCCAGCAGCCGAGGTGGGGGAGACACAGATACGCAGTATTTT. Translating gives CASSRGGGDTDTQYF.

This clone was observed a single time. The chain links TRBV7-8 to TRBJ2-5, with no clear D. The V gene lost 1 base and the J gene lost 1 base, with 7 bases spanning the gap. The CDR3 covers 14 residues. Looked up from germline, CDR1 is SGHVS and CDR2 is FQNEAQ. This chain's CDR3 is CASSLVRIQETQYF. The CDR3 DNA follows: TGTGCCAGCAGCTTAGTAAGGATCCAAGAGACCCAGTACTTC.

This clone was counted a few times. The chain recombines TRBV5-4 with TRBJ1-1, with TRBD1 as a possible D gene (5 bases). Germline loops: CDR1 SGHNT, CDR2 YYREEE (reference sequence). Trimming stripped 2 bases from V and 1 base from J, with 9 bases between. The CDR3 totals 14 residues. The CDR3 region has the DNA TGTGCCAGCAGCTTTCAAGACAGGAACACTGAAGCTTTCTTT. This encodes CASSFQDRNTEAFF.

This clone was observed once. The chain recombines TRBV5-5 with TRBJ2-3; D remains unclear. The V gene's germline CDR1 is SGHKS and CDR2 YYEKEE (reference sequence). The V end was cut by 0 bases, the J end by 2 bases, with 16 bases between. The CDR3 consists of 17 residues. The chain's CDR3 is CASSLAGVGRNTDTQYF. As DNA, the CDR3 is TGTGCCAGCAGCTTGGCCGGAGTAGGCAGAAACACAGATACGCAGTATTTT.

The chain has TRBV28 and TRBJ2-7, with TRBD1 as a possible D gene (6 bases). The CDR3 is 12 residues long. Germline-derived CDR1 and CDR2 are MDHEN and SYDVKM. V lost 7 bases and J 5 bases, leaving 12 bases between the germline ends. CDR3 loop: CASNPDSHEQYF. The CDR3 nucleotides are TGTGCCAGCAACCCGGACAGCCACGAGCAGTACTTC.

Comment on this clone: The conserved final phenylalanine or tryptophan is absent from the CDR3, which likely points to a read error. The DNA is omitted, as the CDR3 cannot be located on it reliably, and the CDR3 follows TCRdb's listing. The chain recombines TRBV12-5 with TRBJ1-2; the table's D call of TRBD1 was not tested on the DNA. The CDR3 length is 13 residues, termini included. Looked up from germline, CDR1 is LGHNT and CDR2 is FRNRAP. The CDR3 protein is CASGQFSLQGKTY.

This CDR3 is CASSRGPEQYF. In DNA, the CDR3 is TGTGCCAGCAGCCGCGGTCCCGAGCAGTACTTC. V gene TRBV5-5 combines with J gene TRBJ2-7, with unresolved D. This CDR3 comprises 11 residues. Trimming pared 4 bases from V and 6 bases from J, leaving 8 bases between. From germline, CDR1 is SGHKS and CDR2 YYEKEE (reference sequence).

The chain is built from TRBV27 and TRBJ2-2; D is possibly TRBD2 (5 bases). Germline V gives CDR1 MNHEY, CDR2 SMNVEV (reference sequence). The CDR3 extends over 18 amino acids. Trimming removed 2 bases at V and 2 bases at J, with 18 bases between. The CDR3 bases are TGTGCCAGCAGTTTAACCGGGGAATTGAGCGTAAACACCGGGGAGCTGTTTTTT. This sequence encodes CASSLTGELSVNTGELFF.

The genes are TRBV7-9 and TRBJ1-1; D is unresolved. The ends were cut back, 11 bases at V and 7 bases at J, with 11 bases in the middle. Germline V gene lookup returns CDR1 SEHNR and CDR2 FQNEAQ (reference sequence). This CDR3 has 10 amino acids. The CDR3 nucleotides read TGTGCCGGGTCGGACCATGAAGCTTTCTTT. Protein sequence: CAGSDHEAFF. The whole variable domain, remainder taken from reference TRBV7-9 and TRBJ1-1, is DTGVSQNPRHKITKRGQNVTFRCDPISEHNRLYWYRQTLGQGPEFLTYFQNEAQLEKSRLLSDRFSAERPKGSFSTLEIQRTEQGDSAMYLCAGSDHEAFFGQGTRLTVV.

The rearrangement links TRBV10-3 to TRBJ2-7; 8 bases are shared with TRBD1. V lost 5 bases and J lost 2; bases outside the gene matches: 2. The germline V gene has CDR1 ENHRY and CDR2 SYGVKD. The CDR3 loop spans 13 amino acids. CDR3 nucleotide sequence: TGTGCCATCAGTTGGGACAGGACCTACGAGCAGTACTTC. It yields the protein CAISWDRTYEQYF.

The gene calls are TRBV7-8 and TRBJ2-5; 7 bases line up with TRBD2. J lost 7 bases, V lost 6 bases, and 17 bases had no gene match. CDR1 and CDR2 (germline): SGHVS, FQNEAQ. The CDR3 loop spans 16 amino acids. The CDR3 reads CASRATREGGRWTQYF. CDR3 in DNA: TGTGCCAGCAGGGCGACTAGGGAGGGAGGGCGGTGGACCCAGTACTTC.

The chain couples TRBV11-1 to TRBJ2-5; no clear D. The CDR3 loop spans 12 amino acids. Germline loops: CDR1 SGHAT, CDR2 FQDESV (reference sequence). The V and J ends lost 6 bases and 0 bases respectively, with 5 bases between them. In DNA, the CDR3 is TGTGCCAGCAGTGTCGACCAAGAGACCCAGTACTTC. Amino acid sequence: CASSVDQETQYF.

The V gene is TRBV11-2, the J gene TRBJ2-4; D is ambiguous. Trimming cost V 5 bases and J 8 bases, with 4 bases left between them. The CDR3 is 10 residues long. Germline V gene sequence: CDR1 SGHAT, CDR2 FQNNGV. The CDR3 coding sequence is TGTGCCAGCAGCCACGACATTCAGTACTTC. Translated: CASSHDIQYF.

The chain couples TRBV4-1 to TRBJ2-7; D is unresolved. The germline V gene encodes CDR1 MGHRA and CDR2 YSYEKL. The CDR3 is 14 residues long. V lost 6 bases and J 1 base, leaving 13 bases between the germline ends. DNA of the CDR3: TGCGCCAGCAGTCATCAGGTGGGGTCCTACGAGCAGTACTTC. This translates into CASSHQVGSYEQYF.

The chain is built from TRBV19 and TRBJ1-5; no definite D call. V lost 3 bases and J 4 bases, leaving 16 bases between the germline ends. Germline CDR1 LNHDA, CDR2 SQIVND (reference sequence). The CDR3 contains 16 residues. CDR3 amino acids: CASSIPSGQPNQPQHF. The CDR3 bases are TGTGCCAGTAGTATCCCTTCCGGGCAGCCGAATCAGCCCCAGCATTTT. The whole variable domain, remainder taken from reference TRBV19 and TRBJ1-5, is DGGITQSPKYLFRKEGQNVTLSCEQNLNHDAMYWYRQDPGQGLRLIYYSQIVNDFQKGDIAEGYSVSREKKESFPLTVTSAQKNPTAFYLCASSIPSGQPNQPQHFGDGTRLSIL.

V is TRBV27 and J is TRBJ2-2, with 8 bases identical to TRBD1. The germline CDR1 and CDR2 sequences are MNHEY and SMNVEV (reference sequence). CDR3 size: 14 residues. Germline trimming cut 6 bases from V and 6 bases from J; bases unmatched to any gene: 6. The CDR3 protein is CASSPGQGAGELFF. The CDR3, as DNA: TGTGCCAGCAGCCCCGGACAGGGCGCCGGGGAGCTGTTTTTT.

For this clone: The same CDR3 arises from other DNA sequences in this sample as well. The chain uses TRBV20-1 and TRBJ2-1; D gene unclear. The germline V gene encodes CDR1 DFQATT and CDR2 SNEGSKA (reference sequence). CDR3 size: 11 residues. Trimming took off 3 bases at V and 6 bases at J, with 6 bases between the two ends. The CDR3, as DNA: TGCAGTGCTAGGTTAGTCAATGAGCAGTTCTTC. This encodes CSARLVNEQFF.

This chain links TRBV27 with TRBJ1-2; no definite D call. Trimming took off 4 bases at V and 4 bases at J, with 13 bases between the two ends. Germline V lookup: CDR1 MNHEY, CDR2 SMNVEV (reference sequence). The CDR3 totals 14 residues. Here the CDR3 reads CASSWASGGYGYTF. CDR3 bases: TGTGCCAGCAGTTGGGCGTCCGGAGGCTATGGCTACACCTTC.